These 27 T cell receptor beta chains came from one sample sequenced in a study of blood T cell repertoires in COVID-19. Sequencing used immunoSEQ multiplex PCR; TCRdb keeps in-frame clones, though not all of them. The sample consists of 100,000 to 110,000 clones, more than 65% of them appearing once. The sample comprised peripheral blood. The receptors stem from a man in his 70s with active or convalescent COVID-19.

The V and J genes are TRBV5-8 and TRBJ1-4; 7 positions agree with TRBD1. Germline lookup yields CDR1 SGHTS and CDR2 YDEGEE. After removal of 4 bases from V and 3 bases from J, the junction contained 6 bases not matched to a gene. This CDR3 is 15 amino acids long. The CDR3 DNA reads as TGTGCCAGCAGCGGGAGACAGGGTGCTAATGAAAAACTGTTTTTT. It yields the protein CASSGRQGANEKLFF.

The rearrangement joins TRBV24-1 to TRBJ2-2, with 10 bases fitting TRBD1. CDR1 and CDR2 (germline): KGHDR, SFDVKD. The ends lost 3 bases at V and 4 bases at J; junction bases unmatched: 4. The CDR3 length is 16 residues. The chain's CDR3 is CATSDRTGGGTGELFF. The CDR3 DNA follows: TGTGCCACCAGTGATAGGACAGGGGGTGGCACCGGGGAGCTGTTTTTT.

The genes are TRBV9 and TRBJ1-3; a possible D gene is TRBD1 (6 bases). The CDR3 consists of 16 residues. The V end was cut by 0 bases, the J end by 4 bases, with 14 bases between. The germline V gene has CDR1 SGDLS and CDR2 YYNGEE. CDR3 sequence reads: CASSVALGAEGNTIYF. CDR3 sequence (DNA): TGTGCCAGCAGCGTAGCTCTGGGGGCGGAAGGAAACACCATATATTTT.

V is TRBV7-2 and J is TRBJ1-2, with D hard to call. Germline CDR1 and CDR2: SGHTA and FQGNSA. V lost 1 base and J 5 bases, leaving 14 bases between the germline ends. This CDR3 contains 15 residues. The CDR3 spells CASSLETAFGYGYTF. The CDR3, as DNA: TGTGCCAGCAGCTTAGAAACAGCCTTTGGGTATGGCTACACCTTC.

This clone has just one count. The gene calls are TRBV9 and TRBJ2-1; possible D gene TRBD1, 6 bases. With 4 bases removed from V and 9 bases from J, the gap between germline ends came to 17 bases. CDR1 and CDR2 (germline): SGDLS, YYNGEE. This CDR3 contains 14 residues. CDR3 loop: CASSFKGEGTEQFF. In DNA form, the CDR3 reads TGTGCCAGCAGCTTTAAGGGGGAAGGGACTGAGCAGTTCTTC.

The V call is TRBV3-1 (or the pseudogene TRBV3-2), the J call TRBJ2-2; tentative D call: TRBD2 (7 bases). CDR1 is LGHDT, CDR2 YNNKEL, per germline (reference sequence). The CDR3 covers 15 residues. V shed 4 bases and J shed 4 bases, with 13 bases lying between them. The chain's CDR3 is CASSLRGAGTGELFF. The CDR3 DNA reads TGTGCCAGCAGCCTACGGGGGGCGGGCACCGGGGAGCTGTTTTTT.

This rearrangement joins TRBV7-9 to TRBJ2-3; D might be TRBD2 (6 bases). The CDR3 is made up of 18 amino acids. The germline CDR1 and CDR2 sequences are SEHNR and FQNEAQ (reference sequence). Trimming shortened V by 5 bases and J by 0 bases, and 21 bases separated the two germline ends. The CDR3 DNA is TGTGCCAGCAGCACGGGTTGGGGAGGAGGGTCCAGCACAGATACGCAGTATTTT. It is translated as CASSTGWGGGSSTDTQYF. The full variable domain, its missing parts supplied by reference TRBV7-9 and TRBJ2-3, is DTGVSQNPRHKITKRGQNVTFRCDPISEHNRLYWYRQTLGQGPEFLTYFQNEAQLEKSRLLSDRFSAERPKGSFSTLEIQRTEQGDSAMYLCASSTGWGGGSSTDTQYFGPGTRLTVL.

The chain has TRBV18 and TRBJ1-1; no definite D call. Germline V gives CDR1 KGHSH, CDR2 LQKENI. V was cut by 1 base and J by 3 bases, with 9 bases left in between. This CDR3 contains 14 residues. The CDR3 DNA reads as TGTGCCAGCTCACCACTGGACGGGGACACTGAAGCTTTCTTT. This sequence encodes CASSPLDGDTEAFF.

The rearrangement uses TRBV18 and TRBJ1-1; 10 nucleotides match TRBD1. CDR1 KGHSH and CDR2 LQKENI come from the germline V gene. This CDR3 comprises 14 residues. The J segment lost 11 bases and the V segment lost 1 base, leaving 7 bases of the junction unmatched. CDR3 sequence: CASSPRDRGWGAFF. The CDR3 DNA reads as TGTGCCAGCTCACCACGGGACAGGGGATGGGGCGCTTTCTTT.

The chain couples TRBV7-6 to TRBJ2-7; D not resolved. CDR1 is SGHVS, CDR2 FNYEAQ, per germline. The CDR3 sequence is 13 residues long. Trimming removed 5 bases from V and 2 bases from J, with 10 bases in between. In nucleotides, the CDR3 is TGTGCCAGCAGCGCCGCCGGTGCCTACGAGCAGTACTTC. This gives the protein CASSAAGAYEQYF.

V gene TRBV5-1 combines with J gene TRBJ1-2; TRBD1 matches 8 bases. Germline V CDR1 and CDR2: SGHRS, YFSETQ. Unmatched junction bases numbered 4, after V lost 3 bases and J lost 0 bases. This CDR3 is built from 15 residues. The CDR3 spells CASSSWTGPNYGYTF. CDR3 DNA: TGCGCCAGCAGCTCCTGGACAGGGCCTAACTATGGCTACACCTTC. The full variable domain, with the rest looked up from reference TRBV5-1 and TRBJ1-2, is KAGVTQTPRYLIKTRGQQVTLSCSPISGHRSVSWYQQTPGQGLQFLFEYFSETQRNKGNFPGRFSGRQFSNSRSEMNVSTLELGDSALYLCASSSWTGPNYGYTFGSGTRLTVV.

This rearrangement joins TRBV3-1 (or the pseudogene TRBV3-2) to TRBJ2-3, with TRBD2 as a possible D gene (5 bases). The CDR3 is 14 amino acids. CDR1 and CDR2 (germline): LGHDT, YNNKEL (reference sequence). V lost 0 bases, J lost 3 bases, and 7 bases lay in between. The CDR3 is CASSQEGGTDTQYF. CDR3 DNA sequence: TGTGCCAGCAGCCAAGAAGGCGGGACAGATACGCAGTATTTT.

V is TRBV7-9 and J is TRBJ2-7; 7 nucleotides align to TRBD2. V lost 0 bases to trimming and J lost 0 bases; unmatched junction nucleotides: 11. Germline V gene data show CDR1 as SEHNR and CDR2 as FQNEAQ (reference sequence). The CDR3 spans 18 residues. CDR3 region: CASSLAGDRDYNSYEQYF. The DNA of the CDR3 is TGTGCCAGCAGCTTAGCCGGGGACCGGGACTACAACTCCTACGAGCAGTACTTC.

The chain joins TRBV7-2 to TRBJ2-6, with 7 positions matching TRBD1. Germline V gene lookup returns CDR1 SGHTA and CDR2 FQGNSA. Trimming took 1 base from V and 1 from J; bases not matched to a gene: 7. CDR3 length equals 18 residues. Here the CDR3 reads CASSLVGGARSGANVLTF. The CDR3 DNA sequence: TGTGCCAGCAGCTTAGTAGGGGGCGCCCGGTCTGGGGCCAACGTCCTGACTTTC.

This chain joins TRBV18 and TRBJ2-7; 7 nucleotides align to TRBD1. The ends lost 4 bases at V and 1 base at J; junction bases unmatched: 4. The germline V gene has CDR1 KGHSH and CDR2 LQKENI. The CDR3 covers 14 residues. The CDR3: CASSLQGVSYEQYF. As DNA, the CDR3 is TGTGCCAGCTCACTCCAGGGGGTATCCTACGAGCAGTACTTC.

This sequence joins TRBV4-3 and TRBJ2-5; weak D call: TRBD2 (6 bases). Trimming shortened V by 0 bases and J by 7 bases, and 12 bases separated the two germline ends. The germline V gene encodes CDR1 LGHNA and CDR2 YSLEER. This CDR3 spans 14 amino acids. The CDR3 protein is CASSQDRRVGTQYF. In DNA, the CDR3 is TGCGCCAGCAGCCAAGATAGGAGGGTTGGGACCCAGTACTTC.

This chain links TRBV5-8 with TRBJ2-3; 13 bases are a match to TRBD2. The V gene end was trimmed by 3 bases and the J gene end by 0 bases; junction bases not matched to a gene: 13. CDR1 SGHTS and CDR2 YDEGEE come from the germline V gene. The CDR3 length is 20 residues. The CDR3 region is CASSSWTSGGSLPSTDTQYF. For the CDR3, the DNA is TGTGCCAGCAGCTCCTGGACTAGCGGGGGCTCACTCCCAAGCACAGATACGCAGTATTTT.

This clone was counted at least ten times. The chain has TRBV14 and TRBJ1-1; 7 bases are shared with TRBD1. V trimming: 4 bases; J trimming: 3 bases; junction bases outside the gene matches: 5. Germline lookup yields CDR1 SGHDN and CDR2 FVKESK. CDR3 length: 14 amino acids. The CDR3 spells CASSPQTGYTEAFF. CDR3 nucleotide sequence: TGTGCCAGCAGCCCCCAGACAGGGTACACTGAAGCTTTCTTT.

The genes are TRBV7-6 and TRBJ1-1; 7 nucleotides line up with TRBD1. Germline assignment: CDR1 SGHVS and CDR2 FNYEAQ. With 2 bases clipped from V and 0 bases from J, the junction kept 6 bases outside the gene matches. CDR3 length equals 16 residues. CDR3 DNA sequence: TGTGCCAGCAGCTTAATGGCAGGGGGGTTGAACACTGAAGCTTTCTTT. Translating gives CASSLMAGGLNTEAFF.

The V and J genes are TRBV5-8 and TRBJ2-1, with D perhaps matching TRBD2 (5 bases). This CDR3 is 17 amino acids long. The ends were cut back, 1 base at V and 1 base at J, with 15 bases in the middle. The V gene's germline CDR1 is SGHTS and CDR2 YDEGEE. The CDR3 here is CASSLFAERNSYNEQFF. CDR3 sequence (DNA): TGTGCCAGCAGCTTGTTCGCGGAGCGGAATTCCTACAATGAGCAGTTCTTC. Full variable domain (remainder filled in from reference TRBV5-8 and TRBJ2-1): EAGVTQSPTHLIKTRGQQATLRCSPISGHTSVYWYQQALGLGLQFLLWYDEGEERNRGNFPPRFSGRQFPNYSSELNVNALELEDSALYLCASSLFAERNSYNEQFFGPGTRLTVL.

The chain recombines TRBV28 with TRBJ1-3; D uncertain. Germline V gene lookup returns CDR1 MDHEN and CDR2 SYDVKM. Deletions cut 3 bases from V and 1 base from J, with 10 bases between. This CDR3 comprises 15 residues. The CDR3 sequence is CASSLRVESGNTIYF. CDR3 bases: TGTGCCAGCAGTTTGAGGGTGGAGTCTGGAAACACCATATATTTT.

This clone has only a few counts. The chain combines TRBV5-4 with TRBJ2-1; 16 nucleotides line up with TRBD2. This CDR3 comprises 15 residues. V trimming: 4 bases; J trimming: 9 bases; junction bases outside the gene matches: 4. CDR1 and CDR2 (germline): SGHNT, YYREEE (reference sequence). CDR3 nucleotides: TGTGCCAGCAGCCGGGGACTAGCGGGAGGGGGTGAGCAGTTCTTC. Translation: CASSRGLAGGGEQFF.

The rearrangement links TRBV7-2 to TRBJ2-1; D is possibly TRBD2 (5 bases). This CDR3 is 16 amino acids long. V dropped 3 bases and J dropped 10 bases, with 22 bases sitting between them. CDR1 and CDR2 from the germline V gene are SGHTA and FQGNSA. The CDR3 nucleotides read TGTGCCAGCAGCTTTCCGGCTTCGACTATCGCGGGCGAGCAGTTCTTC. It codes for CASSFPASTIAGEQFF.

The CDR3 coding sequence is TGTGCCAGCAGCCTTAACAGGGATCATAATTCACCCCTCCACTTT. It yields the protein CASSLNRDHNSPLHF. The chain joins TRBV3-1 (or the pseudogene TRBV3-2) to TRBJ1-6, with a tentative D call TRBD1 (6 bases). V was clipped by 4 bases and J by 5 bases, with 12 bases between them. Germline V CDR1 and CDR2: LGHDT, YNNKEL (reference sequence). The CDR3 runs to 15 residues.

The CDR3 coding sequence is TGTGCCAGCAGCCAAGGTACTTCTTACGAGCAGTACTTC. Its translation: CASSQGTSYEQYF. The gene calls are TRBV4-2 and TRBJ2-7; D call uncertain. The CDR3 is 13 residues long. Trimming shortened V by 1 base and J by 4 bases, and 8 bases separated the two germline ends. Germline V CDR1 and CDR2: LGHNA, YNFKEQ.

The rearrangement uses TRBV5-1 and TRBJ2-7; tentatively, D is TRBD2 (6 bases). Germline V gene sequence: CDR1 SGHRS, CDR2 YFSETQ. V gave up 2 bases and J gave up 6 bases, with 15 bases separating them. CDR3 length: 14 residues. This CDR3 is CASSFGGTPIEQYF. In DNA, the CDR3 is TGCGCCAGCAGCTTCGGCGGGACCCCAATCGAGCAGTACTTC.

The chain employs TRBV3-1 (or the pseudogene TRBV3-2) and TRBJ2-7, with 8 bases lining up with TRBD2. Germline assignment: CDR1 LGHDT and CDR2 YNNKEL (reference sequence). The junction had 8 bases not matched to a gene; V was cut back by 4 bases and J by 3 bases. This CDR3 comprises 15 residues. The CDR3 bases are TGTGCCAGCAGCCCCCGGGGGGGGGCGGGCTACGAGCAGTACTTC. It encodes CASSPRGGAGYEQYF.